Listed below are T cell receptor beta chains from one sample, sequenced in a study of CD8 T cells in ankylosing spondylitis. Each CDR3 protein is one row after TCRdb ran MiXCR on the 5' RACE reads. The table has about 200,000 distinct CDR3 sequences, around 25% seen once. The sequenced sample was blood, either unsorted or a sorted T cell fraction (not recorded which). Receptor source: a male donor with ankylosing spondylitis or in good health (not recorded which). The CDR3 runs from the conserved cysteine through the conserved F or W. The order of the fields is CDR3 DNA, CDR3 protein, J gene, V gene, D gene, clone size. A D gene is named only where the DNA matches it firmly. Clone size is shown for a subset of rows, as once, few, many or a class of expanded clone.

CDR3 DNA: TGCAGTGCCTCCGCGCAATACAATAAGAAGACCCAGTACTTC
CDR3 protein: CSASAQYNKKTQYF
J gene: TRBJ2-5
V gene: TRBV20-1
D gene: -
clone size: -

CDR3 DNA: TGTGCCAGCAGCGTAGGGGCTAGCGGGAGCCCACAAGAGCAGTACTTC
CDR3 protein: CASSVGASGSPQEQYF
J gene: TRBJ2-7
V gene: TRBV9
D gene: TRBD2
clone size: many

CDR3 DNA: TGTGCCAGCTCACCCCAGAGAGAGAACACCGGGGAGCTGTTTTTT
CDR3 protein: CASSPQRENTGELFF
J gene: TRBJ2-2
V gene: TRBV18
D gene: -
clone size: many

CDR3 DNA: TGCGCCAGCAGCCAAGATCAGTGGGCGAGGACCGGGGAGCTGTTTTTT
CDR3 protein: CASSQDQWARTGELFF
J gene: TRBJ2-2
V gene: TRBV4-1
D gene: -
clone size: many

CDR3 DNA: TGTGCCATCAGAGGGACAGGGGGCGACGAGCAGTACTTC
CDR3 protein: CAIRGTGGDEQYF
J gene: TRBJ2-7
V gene: TRBV10-3
D gene: TRBD1
clone size: -

CDR3 DNA: TGTGCCAGCAGCCTAACGGGACTAGGCCCAATCCGATCCTACAATGAGCAGTTCTTC
CDR3 protein: CASSLTGLGPIRSYNEQFF
J gene: TRBJ2-1
V gene: TRBV3-1
D gene: TRBD2
clone size: many

CDR3 DNA: TGTGCCATCAGTGAGAGGACGGCCAGCACAGATACGCAGTATTTT
CDR3 protein: CAISERTASTDTQYF
J gene: TRBJ2-3
V gene: TRBV10-3
D gene: -
clone size: -

CDR3 DNA: TGCGCCAGCAGCTCAACGGGACTACCAAATGAGCAGTTCTTC
CDR3 protein: CASSSTGLPNEQFF
J gene: TRBJ2-1
V gene: TRBV5-1
D gene: TRBD2
clone size: few

CDR3 DNA: TGTGCCAGCAGCCCCCAGACAGGGGGAAATTCACCCCTCCACTTT
CDR3 protein: CASSPQTGGNSPLHF
J gene: TRBJ1-6
V gene: TRBV7-2
D gene: TRBD1
clone size: -

CDR3 DNA: TGCGCCAGCAGCTTACAAGGACGGGCTGAAGCTTTCTTT
CDR3 protein: CASSLQGRAEAFF
J gene: TRBJ1-1
V gene: TRBV12-3/TRBV12-4
D gene: -
clone size: many

CDR3 DNA: TGTGCCAGCAGCCAAGGGAATGAGCAGTTCTTC
CDR3 protein: CASSQGNEQFF
J gene: TRBJ2-1
V gene: TRBV3-1
D gene: -
clone size: many

CDR3 DNA: TGCGCCAGCAGCTTGGGATACCGTACAGGGGCTTCCTCTGGGGCCAACGTCCTGACTTTC
CDR3 protein: CASSLGYRTGASSGANVLTF
J gene: TRBJ2-6
V gene: TRBV5-1
D gene: TRBD1
clone size: few

CDR3 DNA: TGTGCCAGCAGTGACAGGGCGTATTCTGGAAACACCATATATTTT
CDR3 protein: CASSDRAYSGNTIYF
J gene: TRBJ1-3
V gene: TRBV6-1
D gene: -
clone size: few

CDR3 DNA: TGTGCCATAGGGCGGGATTCTAATGAGCAGTTCTTC
CDR3 protein: CAIGRDSNEQFF
J gene: TRBJ2-1
V gene: TRBV10-3
D gene: -
clone size: many

CDR3 DNA: TGTGCCAGCAGGGGGGACGCCCAATCTGGCTACACCTTC
CDR3 protein: CASRGDAQSGYTF
J gene: TRBJ1-2
V gene: TRBV25-1
D gene: -
clone size: -

CDR3 DNA: TGTGCCAGCAGTTTTGGTAGCGAGGGGGAGCTGTTTTTT
CDR3 protein: CASSFGSEGELFF
J gene: TRBJ2-2
V gene: TRBV12-3/TRBV12-4
D gene: -
clone size: -

CDR3 DNA: TGCAGTGCTGAGCCCGGACGGTACAATGAGCAGTTCTTC
CDR3 protein: CSAEPGRYNEQFF
J gene: TRBJ2-1
V gene: TRBV20-1
D gene: -
clone size: few

CDR3 DNA: TGTGCCAGCAGCTCGGGCCTCGGGGGCGCGAACACTGAAGCTTTCTTT
CDR3 protein: CASSSGLGGANTEAFF
J gene: TRBJ1-1
V gene: TRBV7-2
D gene: -
clone size: many

CDR3 DNA: TGCAGTGGGGAGGGGGCCACCAGCACAGATACGCAGTATTTT
CDR3 protein: CSGEGATSTDTQYF
J gene: TRBJ2-3
V gene: TRBV20-1
D gene: -
clone size: -

CDR3 DNA: TGCAGCGTAGACCCGACAGGTATCGATGAGCAGTTCTTC
CDR3 protein: CSVDPTGIDEQFF
J gene: TRBJ2-1
V gene: TRBV29-1
D gene: -
clone size: -

CDR3 DNA: TGCAGCGGGGACAGGGGGGGAGAGACCCAGTACTTC
CDR3 protein: CSGDRGGETQYF
J gene: TRBJ2-5
V gene: TRBV29-1
D gene: TRBD1
clone size: many

CDR3 DNA: TGCAGCGTTGTGACTAGCGGGAGTGTTTTTCCAGATACGCAGTATTTT
CDR3 protein: CSVVTSGSVFPDTQYF
J gene: TRBJ2-3
V gene: TRBV29-1
D gene: TRBD2
clone size: -

CDR3 DNA: TGCAGTGCTCCTCGACCGGGACAGGGGTCCTACAATGAGCAGTTCTTC
CDR3 protein: CSAPRPGQGSYNEQFF
J gene: TRBJ2-1
V gene: TRBV20-1
D gene: TRBD1
clone size: few

CDR3 DNA: TGTGCCAGCAGCTTAAAGGAGTACCCGGGCAATCAGCCCCAGCATTTT
CDR3 protein: CASSLKEYPGNQPQHF
J gene: TRBJ1-5
V gene: TRBV7-2
D gene: -
clone size: -

CDR3 DNA: TGTGCCAGCAGCCCTCCCACAGGGATCGGACACAATGAGCAGTTCTTC
CDR3 protein: CASSPPTGIGHNEQFF
J gene: TRBJ2-1
V gene: TRBV28
D gene: -
clone size: once

CDR3 DNA: TGTGCCAGCAGCTTTCGCGGGAGGGCCGTAGAGACCCAGTACTTC
CDR3 protein: CASSFRGRAVETQYF
J gene: TRBJ2-5
V gene: TRBV7-2
D gene: TRBD2
clone size: -

CDR3 DNA: TGCGCCAGCAGCTTGGGGGGTCGGGACGGTCAGCCCCAGCATTTT
CDR3 protein: CASSLGGRDGQPQHF
J gene: TRBJ1-5
V gene: TRBV5-1
D gene: -
clone size: many

CDR3 DNA: TGTGCCAGCAGTTACTCGAATCGGGGGGACACTGAAGCTTTCTTT
CDR3 protein: CASSYSNRGDTEAFF
J gene: TRBJ1-1
V gene: TRBV6-5
D gene: -
clone size: -

CDR3 DNA: TGCGCCAGCAGCTTGGAGGTACAGCCGAACACTGAAGCTTTCTTT
CDR3 protein: CASSLEVQPNTEAFF
J gene: TRBJ1-1
V gene: TRBV5-1
D gene: -
clone size: many